This T cell receptor (beta chain) was captured in a study of blood T cell repertoires in COVID-19. Study context: COVID-19 samples, acute and convalescent, were from the United States, Italy and Spain. Sample material is recorded as cDNA or gDNA derived from T cells, B-cell-depleted T cells, or PBMCs.

In the authors' workflow: Reference gene primer amplification gave estimated nucleated cell counts. The protocol was immunoSEQ multiplex PCR, while the TCRdb copy is restricted to in-frame clones and leaves out a portion. V, J and clone size are those of that table, while D and trimming were read from the DNA. This table has approximately 90,000 clones, about 80% appearing once. The CDR3 sequence is 16 residues long. Germline CDR1 MNHEY, CDR2 SVGAGI. Points on this clone: Germline and junction disagree at one end, which may indicate a read error.

Sequenced sample: peripheral blood. The J gene is TRBJ2-3, the V gene TRBV6-5, with TRBD1 matching 10 bases. The receptor was isolated from a woman aged 80 or over with acute or convalescent COVID-19. CDR3 residues: CASRYWTGGPTDTQYF. CDR3 sequence (DNA): TGTGCCAGCAGGTACTGGACAGGGGGACCCACAGATACGCAGTATTTT.